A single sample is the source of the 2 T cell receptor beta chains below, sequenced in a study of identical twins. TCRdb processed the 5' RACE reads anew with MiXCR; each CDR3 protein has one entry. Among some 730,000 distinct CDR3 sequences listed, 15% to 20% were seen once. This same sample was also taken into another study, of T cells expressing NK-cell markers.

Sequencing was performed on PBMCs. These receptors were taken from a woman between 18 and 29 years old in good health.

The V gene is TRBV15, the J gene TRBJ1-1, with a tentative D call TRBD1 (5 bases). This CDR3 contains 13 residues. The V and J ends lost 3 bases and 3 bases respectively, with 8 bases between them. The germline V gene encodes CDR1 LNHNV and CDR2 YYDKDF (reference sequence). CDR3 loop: CATSSGGYTEAFF. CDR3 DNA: TGTGCCACCAGCAGTGGGGGATACACTGAAGCTTTCTTT.

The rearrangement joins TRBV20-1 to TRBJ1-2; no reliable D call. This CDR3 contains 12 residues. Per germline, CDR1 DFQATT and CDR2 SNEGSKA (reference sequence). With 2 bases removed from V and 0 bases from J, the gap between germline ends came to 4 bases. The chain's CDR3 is CSARITNYGYTF. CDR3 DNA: TGCAGTGCTAGAATTACTAACTATGGCTACACCTTC.